The 3 T cell receptor beta chains below come from one sample, sequenced in a study of beta chain features in type 1 diabetes. Study-wide findings and caveats: Researchers report that Type 1 diabetes patients had moderately but significantly shorter TCRB CDR3s across all four CD4+ subsets.

These receptors have no known antigen. The isolated RNA, all of it, was reverse transcribed, so expressed TCRB transcripts were what got sequenced. Method: immunoSEQ multiplex PCR; TCRdb's copy keeps in-frame clones and lacks some. This table holds hundreds of thousands of clones, around 12% found once. Sequenced material: naive CD4+ T cells from blood. These receptors all stem from a young woman with type 1 diabetes.

This clone came up a few times. CDR3 loop: CASSTREADEQFF. The CDR3 region has the DNA TGTGCCAGCTCCACGCGGGAGGCAGATGAGCAGTTCTTC. This chain joins TRBV18 and TRBJ2-1, with 8 bases identical to TRBD2. Unmatched junction bases numbered 6, after V lost 6 bases and J lost 8 bases. The germline CDR1 and CDR2 sequences are KGHSH and LQKENI. The CDR3 has 13 residues.

The genes are TRBV6-5 and TRBJ2-6, with D hard to call. V lost 4 bases, J lost 0 bases, and 7 bases lay in between. This CDR3 comprises 15 residues. Germline CDR1 MNHEY, CDR2 SVGAGI. In nucleotides, the CDR3 is TGTGCCAGCAGTTCTTCTTACTCTGGGGCCAACGTCCTGACTTTC. Translating it yields CASSSSYSGANVLTF.

V and J are TRBV7-2 and TRBJ1-4; 7 bases agree with TRBD1. Germline CDR1 and CDR2: SGHTA and FQGNSA. This CDR3 has 14 amino acids. V lost 5 bases to trimming and J lost 8 bases; unmatched junction nucleotides: 8. Written as DNA, the CDR3 is TGTGCCAGCAGCCTCGGACAGGCCAAAGAAAAACTGTTTTTT. Translation: CASSLGQAKEKLFF.